The present entry profiles one T cell receptor beta chain with its context. Its antigen is currently not known. Base qualities are not provided; no much larger clone lies one nucleotide away. The library was built by means of 5' RACE. Instrument on record: Illumina HiSeq 2500. A second PCR of roughly 6 to 11 cycles was run with a J-beta primer mix and a sample-barcoded 5' primer. A unique molecular identifier was introduced onto each TCR beta cDNA molecule by a template-switch 5' adaptor carrying 12 random nucleotides. At least 3 million CDR3-containing paired-end reads were obtained from each sample. First-strand cDNA was synthesized from all RNA with the Mint cDNA synthesis kit, primed by a TRBC-specific oligonucleotide. After uracil-DNA glycosylase treatment, a first 18-cycle PCR used universal primers M1SS and BC2_uni_R on all cDNA. In the original analysis: Each sample was normalized by randomly selecting 1 million high-quality reads, each carrying a distinct molecular identifier. Reads sharing molecular identifiers were discarded rather than binned into consensus sequences. MiTCR, with a Q25 quality threshold and the strictest error-elimination algorithm, was used for CDR3 identification, clonotype clustering and error correction. A nonparametric unseen species model using Euler transformation provided a lower-bound estimate of total TCR beta diversity. TCRdb handled the public reads itself, with Q25 trimming in fastp and clone calling in MiXCR, and kept productive beta chains. CDR3 protein sequences are deduplicated, and each keeps its most common genes and DNA. TCRdb's processing, not the authors' own work, is the source of the V and J calls. Here the sample has over 1.5 million distinct CDR3 sequences; 40% to 55% occur a single time. 2.1% of the sample belongs to the ten largest clones.

This sample was taken from a study of blood T cells in healthy people across ages (dated by TCRdb to between 2015 and 2016). For context, the study as a whole: In model experiments, template switching captured roughly one uniquely barcoded TCR beta cDNA molecule for every two T cells. Age-related changes in TCR beta repertoire diversity were measured in the study by deep sequencing normalized with unique cDNA molecular identifiers. The donors were split into four age groups: young (average 16 years), middle-aged (around 37), aged (roughly 60) and long-lived (approximately 80). Donors of different ages were randomly distributed across sequencing lanes to avoid experimental bias. The study analyzed two additional independent replicas of 1 million unique cDNA reads from the same blood draw for two donors, one aged 18 to 30 and one aged 80 or older. Study-wide conclusions, independent of this receptor: As age increased, observed TCR beta diversity per million T cells dropped in a roughly linear way, and a significant reduction was already evident by age about 40. A strong correlation was found between observed TCR beta diversity and the percentage of naive T cells measured by flow cytometry. Estimates of total diversity from one million sequenced T cells were regarded as lower bounds and underestimates. Because donor CMV infection status was unknown, age-related changes in expanded clonotypes were potentially confounded. Conclusive comparison of naive and antigen-experienced compartments was prevented by the profiling of bulk unsorted PBMCs. The long-lived group showed more naive CD4+ T cells, fewer expanded clones and increased TCR diversity than the aged group, suggesting age selection.

Taken from cysteine to phenylalanine, the CDR3 has 15 residues. Only the CDR3 region is kept as DNA, spanning 45 bases read in frame from base 1. CDR1 SGHAT and CDR2 FQNNGV were looked up in the germline V gene. The V and J ends are trimmed by 4 bases and 1 base, leaving 11 bases between them. The donors were a few dozen Caucasian individuals from Russia, aged roughly 6 to 95 years, who were systemically healthy. Each donor gave around 9 milliliters of peripheral blood, collected into EDTA-treated Vacutainer tubes. PBMCs were isolated by Ficoll-Paque density-gradient centrifugation, with at least 6 million obtained per sample. Total RNA was extracted from PBMCs with Trizol reagent, with at least 6 micrograms obtained per sample. Naive CD45RAhigh/CD27high T cell percentages were measured by flow cytometry on a PBMC aliquot from every donor.

Source material: blood. This TCR was sampled from a middle-aged woman in good health. Here the chain combines TRBV11-2 and TRBJ2-4, with no confidently assigned D gene. The nucleotide sequence is given as TGTGCCAGCAGCTCTACAACTGGCGCCAAAAACATTCAGTACTTC. Protein translation: CASSSTTGAKNIQYF.